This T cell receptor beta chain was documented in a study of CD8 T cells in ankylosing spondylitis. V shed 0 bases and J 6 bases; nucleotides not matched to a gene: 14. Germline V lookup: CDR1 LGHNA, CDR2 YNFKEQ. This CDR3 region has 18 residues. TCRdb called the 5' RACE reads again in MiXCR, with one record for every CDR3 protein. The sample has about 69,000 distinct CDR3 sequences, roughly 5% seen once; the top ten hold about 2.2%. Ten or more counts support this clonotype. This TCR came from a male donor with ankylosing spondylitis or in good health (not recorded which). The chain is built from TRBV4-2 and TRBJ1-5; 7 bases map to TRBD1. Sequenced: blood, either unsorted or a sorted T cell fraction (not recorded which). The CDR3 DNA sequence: TGTGCCAGCAGCCAAGATCAGGGGGGGACCCGGTCCAGTCAGCCCCAGCATTTT. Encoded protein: CASSQDQGGTRSSQPQHF.